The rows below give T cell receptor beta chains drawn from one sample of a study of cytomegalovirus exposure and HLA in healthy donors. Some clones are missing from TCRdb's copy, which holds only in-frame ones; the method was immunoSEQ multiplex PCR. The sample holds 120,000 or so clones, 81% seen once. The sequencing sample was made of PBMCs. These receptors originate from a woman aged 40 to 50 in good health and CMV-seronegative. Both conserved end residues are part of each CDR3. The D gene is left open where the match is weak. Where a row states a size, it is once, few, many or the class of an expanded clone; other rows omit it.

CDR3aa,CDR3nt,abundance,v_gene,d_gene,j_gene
CASSPLAGASTDTQYF,TGCGCCAGCAGCCCTCTAGCGGGGGCGAGCACAGATACGCAGTATTTT,-,TRBV5-1,TRBD2,TRBJ2-3
CASFNSGANVLTF,TGTGCCAGCTTCAACTCTGGGGCCAACGTCCTGACTTTC,-,TRBV11-2,-,TRBJ2-6
CASSETSGYNEQFF,TGCGCCAGCAGTGAAACTAGCGGCTACAATGAGCAGTTCTTC,-,TRBV10-1,TRBD2,TRBJ2-1
CASSRDGGSSYNEQFF,TGCGCCAGCAGCCGAGACGGGGGGAGCTCCTACAATGAGCAGTTCTTC,-,TRBV4-1,TRBD2,TRBJ2-1
CASSQDRDRRFGYTF,TGCGCCAGCAGCCAAGATAGAGACAGAAGATTCGGCTACACCTTC,few,TRBV4-1,-,TRBJ1-2
CASNQAGTGGNNSPLHF,TGTGCCAGTAATCAAGCCGGGACAGGGGGCAACAATTCACCCCTCCACTTT,-,TRBV19,TRBD1,TRBJ1-6
CASSLTGLAGSGANVLTF,TGTGCCAGCAGTTTGACGGGACTAGCGGGCTCTGGGGCCAACGTCCTGACTTTC,-,TRBV28,TRBD2,TRBJ2-6
CASSQDLSGGFGGYTF,TGCGCCAGCAGCCAAGACCTGTCAGGGGGATTCGGTGGCTACACCTTC,-,TRBV4-1,TRBD1,TRBJ1-2
CASSVQGISNQPQHF,TGTGCCAGCAGTGTACAGGGGATTAGCAATCAGCCCCAGCATTTT,-,TRBV2,TRBD1,TRBJ1-5
CASAVGTGSPDRQPQHF,TGTGCCAGCGCGGTCGGGACAGGGTCTCCGGACCGGCAGCCCCAGCATTTT,-,TRBV2,TRBD1,TRBJ1-5
CASSLGQGKWQPQHF,TGTGCCAGCAGCTTAGGACAGGGAAAATGGCAGCCCCAGCATTTT,-,TRBV11-2,TRBD1,TRBJ1-5
CASSEEEEGAQTQYF,TGTGCCAGCAGTGAAGAAGAGGAGGGCGCGCAGACCCAGTACTTC,-,TRBV6-1,-,TRBJ2-5
CASSLTDWGQGARAFF,TGCGCCAGCAGCCTCACTGACTGGGGACAGGGGGCGCGGGCTTTCTTT,-,TRBV5-1,TRBD1,TRBJ1-1